Given below is one T cell receptor beta chain in context. The data were obtained in a study of T cells in localized non-small cell lung cancer. CDR3 length equals 17 residues. Germline V gene lookup returns CDR1 LGHNA and CDR2 YSLEER. V lost 6 bases and J 0 bases, leaving 18 bases between the germline ends. TCRdb keeps only in-frame clones here, not all; method: immunoSEQ multiplex PCR. The repertoire holds 35,000 to 45,000 clones, 88% seen once, with about 2.5% in the top ten. The chain recombines TRBV4-3 with TRBJ2-1, with D possibly TRBD2 on 6 matching bases. The TCR originated in a female donor over 55 with stage I squamous cell lung carcinoma. This material consisted of peripheral blood, taken before any cancer treatment. The CDR3 protein is CASSSHHQRASYNEQFF. The CDR3, as DNA: TGCGCCAGCAGTTCCCATCACCAGCGGGCCTCCTACAATGAGCAGTTCTTC.